The 10 T cell receptor beta chains in this list originate from one sample, sequenced in a study of blood T cell repertoires in COVID-19. Using immunoSEQ multiplex PCR, the repertoire was profiled, and TCRdb retains in-frame clones only, with some absent. This sample has about 320,000 clones, with roughly 82% found just once. The sample comprised peripheral blood. All receptors derive from a woman aged 45-65 years with acute or convalescent COVID-19.

The chain combines TRBV6-1 with TRBJ2-7; TRBD2 aligns across 8 bases. V lost 3 bases and J lost 4; bases outside the gene matches: 5. The germline V gene encodes CDR1 MNHNS and CDR2 SASEGT. The CDR3 has 14 amino acids. The CDR3 region has the DNA TGTGCCAGCAGTGAGCGGGAGGAACAATACGAGCAGTACTTC. Protein product: CASSEREEQYEQYF.

This clone has only one observation. This rearrangement joins TRBV30 to TRBJ2-7; tentative D call: TRBD1 (6 bases). The CDR3 totals 13 residues. Germline CDR1 GTSNPN, CDR2 SVGIG (reference sequence). V lost 0 bases and J lost 7, with 13 bases in between. CDR3 amino acids: CAWSVNRASEQYF. The DNA of the CDR3 is TGTGCCTGGAGTGTAAACAGGGCGTCGGAGCAGTACTTC.

The chain couples TRBV5-1 to TRBJ1-6; D gene ambiguous. This CDR3 is 13 amino acids long. Germline V gives CDR1 SGHRS, CDR2 YFSETQ. V dropped 0 bases and J dropped 9 bases, with 7 bases sitting between them. The CDR3 DNA reads as TGCGCCAGCAGCTTGGGGGCTGGTTCACCCCTCCACTTT. Translation: CASSLGAGSPLHF.

The rearrangement joins TRBV28 to TRBJ2-1; TRBD2 matches 15 bases. This CDR3 comprises 17 residues. Germline loops: CDR1 MDHEN, CDR2 SYDVKM. Trimming removed 6 bases from V and 4 bases from J; junction bases left unmatched: 7. The CDR3 region has the DNA TGTGCCAGCAGCTCGGGACTAGCGGGAGGTCAATACAATGAGCAGTTCTTC. This encodes CASSSGLAGGQYNEQFF. The full variable domain, rest sourced from reference TRBV28 and TRBJ2-1, is DVKVTQSSRYLVKRTGEKVFLECVQDMDHENMFWYRQDPGLGLRLIYFSYDVKMKEKGDIPEGYSVSREKKERFSLILESASTNQTSMYLCASSSGLAGGQYNEQFFGPGTRLTVL.

The chain uses TRBV10-3 and TRBJ2-5, with TRBD1 as a possible D gene (5 bases). This CDR3 is built from 11 residues. CDR1 is ENHRY and CDR2 is SYGVKD in the germline V gene. Trimming stripped 3 bases from V and 7 bases from J, with 6 bases between. CDR3: CAISEGATQYF. CDR3 bases: TGTGCCATCAGTGAAGGGGCGACCCAGTACTTC.

J is TRBJ2-3 and V is TRBV24-1; TRBD1 might be the D (5 bases). This CDR3 comprises 14 residues. Germline-derived CDR1 and CDR2 are KGHDR and SFDVKD. Trimming stripped 0 bases from V and 14 bases from J, with 17 bases between. The CDR3 reads CATSDLERTPDWYF. The CDR3 nucleotides are TGTGCCACCAGTGATTTGGAGAGGACACCGGATTGGTATTTT.

This chain uses TRBV2 with TRBJ2-7, with 7 bases matching TRBD1. V lost 8 bases and J lost 2; bases outside the gene matches: 6. CDR1 is SNHLY, CDR2 FYNNEI, per germline. The CDR3 length is 13 residues. This CDR3 reads CASGPTGAYEQYF. The CDR3 DNA is TGTGCCAGCGGCCCAACAGGGGCCTACGAGCAGTACTTC.

The genes are TRBV18 and TRBJ1-1; 8 bases line up with TRBD1. CDR1 is KGHSH and CDR2 is LQKENI in the germline V gene. The CDR3 covers 14 residues. Trimming took 5 bases from V and 7 from J; bases not matched to a gene: 9. The CDR3 region has the DNA TGTGCCAGCTCAGCAACAGGGGGTGAAAGTGAAGCTTTCTTT. Translated, it gives CASSATGGESEAFF.

CDR3 DNA sequence: TGTGCCAGCCGACTACAGGGTGGCACTGAAGCTTTCTTT. Protein: CASRLQGGTEAFF. The chain uses TRBV27 and TRBJ1-1, with D possibly being TRBD1 (6 bases). The V end lost 8 bases, the J end lost 4 bases, and 14 bases lay between the germline ends. Germline CDR1 MNHEY, CDR2 SMNVEV (reference sequence). The CDR3 totals 13 residues.

The V and J genes are TRBV19 and TRBJ2-7; 9 bases line up with TRBD1. Germline-derived CDR1 and CDR2 are LNHDA and SQIVND (reference sequence). V shed 3 bases, J shed 4 bases, and the junction held 7 bases outside the gene matches. This CDR3 contains 15 residues. CDR3 loop: CASSMRTGANYEQYF. DNA for the CDR3: TGTGCCAGTAGTATGCGGACAGGGGCAAATTACGAGCAGTACTTC.